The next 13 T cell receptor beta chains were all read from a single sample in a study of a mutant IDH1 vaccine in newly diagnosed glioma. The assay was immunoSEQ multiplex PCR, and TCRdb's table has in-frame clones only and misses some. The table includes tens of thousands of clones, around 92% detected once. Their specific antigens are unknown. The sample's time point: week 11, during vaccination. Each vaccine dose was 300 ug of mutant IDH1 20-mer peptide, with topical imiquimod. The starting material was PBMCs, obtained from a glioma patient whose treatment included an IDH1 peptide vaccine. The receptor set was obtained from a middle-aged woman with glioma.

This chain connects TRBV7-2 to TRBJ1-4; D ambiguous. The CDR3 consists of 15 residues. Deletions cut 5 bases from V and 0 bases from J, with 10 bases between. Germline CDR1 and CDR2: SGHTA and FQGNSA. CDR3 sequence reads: CASSPRGTTNEKLFF. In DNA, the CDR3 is TGTGCCAGCAGCCCTCGGGGAACAACTAATGAAAAACTGTTTTTT.

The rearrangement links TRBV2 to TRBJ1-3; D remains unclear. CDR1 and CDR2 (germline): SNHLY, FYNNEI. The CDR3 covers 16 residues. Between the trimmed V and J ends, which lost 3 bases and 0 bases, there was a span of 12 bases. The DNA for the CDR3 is TGTGCCAGCAGTGATCAACCCTCGATCTCTGGAAACACCATATATTTT. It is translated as CASSDQPSISGNTIYF.

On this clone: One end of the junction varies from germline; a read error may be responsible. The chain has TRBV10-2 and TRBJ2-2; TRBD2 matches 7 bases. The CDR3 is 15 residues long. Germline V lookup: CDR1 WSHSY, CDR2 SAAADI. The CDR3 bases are TGCGCCAGCAGAGAGTCGACTAGCTCGACCGGGGAGCTGTTTTTT. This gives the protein CASRESTSSTGELFF.

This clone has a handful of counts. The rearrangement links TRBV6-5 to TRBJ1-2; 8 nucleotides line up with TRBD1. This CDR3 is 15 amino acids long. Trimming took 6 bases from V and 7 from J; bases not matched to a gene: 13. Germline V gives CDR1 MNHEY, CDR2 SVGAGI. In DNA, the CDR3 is TGTGCCAGCAGAACGAAGGGACAGGTCGTATTTGGCTACACCTTC. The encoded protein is CASRTKGQVVFGYTF.

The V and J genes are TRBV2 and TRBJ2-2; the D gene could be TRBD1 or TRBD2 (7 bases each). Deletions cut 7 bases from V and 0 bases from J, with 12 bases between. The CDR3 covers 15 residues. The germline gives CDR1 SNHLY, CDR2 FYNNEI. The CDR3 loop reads CASKRDSANTGELFF. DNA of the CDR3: TGTGCCAGCAAGCGGGACAGCGCGAACACCGGGGAGCTGTTTTTT.

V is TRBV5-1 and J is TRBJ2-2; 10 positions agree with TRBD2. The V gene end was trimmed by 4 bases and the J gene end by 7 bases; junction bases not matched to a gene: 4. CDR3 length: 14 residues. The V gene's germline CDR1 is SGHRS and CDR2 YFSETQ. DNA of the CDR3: TGCGCCAGCAGCCCGCTAGCGGGAGTCGGGGAGCTGTTTTTT. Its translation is CASSPLAGVGELFF.

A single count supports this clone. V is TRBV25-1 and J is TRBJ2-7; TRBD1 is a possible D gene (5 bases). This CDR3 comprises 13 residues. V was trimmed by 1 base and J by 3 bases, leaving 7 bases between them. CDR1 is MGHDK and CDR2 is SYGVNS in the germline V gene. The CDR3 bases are TGTGCCAGCAGTGAATGGACAAACTACGAGCAGTACTTC. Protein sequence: CASSEWTNYEQYF.

The DNA of the CDR3 is TGTGCCATCAGCAGGCTAAACAATGAGCAGTTCTTC. Its protein is CAISRLNNEQFF. This rearrangement joins TRBV10-3 to TRBJ2-1, with D uncertain. There are 12 residues in the CDR3. With 6 bases removed from V and 5 bases from J, the gap between germline ends came to 8 bases. CDR1 ENHRY and CDR2 SYGVKD come from the germline V gene.

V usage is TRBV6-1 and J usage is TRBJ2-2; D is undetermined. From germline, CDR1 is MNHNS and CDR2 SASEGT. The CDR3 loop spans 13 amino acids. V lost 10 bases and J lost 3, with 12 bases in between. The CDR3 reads CATPRWDTGELFF. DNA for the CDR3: TGTGCCACCCCCCGGTGGGACACCGGGGAGCTGTTTTTT.

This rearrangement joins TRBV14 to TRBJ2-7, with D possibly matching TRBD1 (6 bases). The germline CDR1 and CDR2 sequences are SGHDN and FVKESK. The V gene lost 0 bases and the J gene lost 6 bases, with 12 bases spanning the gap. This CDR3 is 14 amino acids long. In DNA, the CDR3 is TGTGCCAGCAGCCAAGAAGGAGTCAGGGGCGAGCAGTACTTC. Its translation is CASSQEGVRGEQYF.

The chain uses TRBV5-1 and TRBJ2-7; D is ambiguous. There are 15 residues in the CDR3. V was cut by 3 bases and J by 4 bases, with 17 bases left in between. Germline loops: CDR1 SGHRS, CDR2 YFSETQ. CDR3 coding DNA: TGCGCCAGCAGCTCCCAGCCAGGAAGGGATTACGAGCAGTACTTC. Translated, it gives CASSSQPGRDYEQYF. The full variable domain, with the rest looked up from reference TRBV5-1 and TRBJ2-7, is KAGVTQTPRYLIKTRGQQVTLSCSPISGHRSVSWYQQTPGQGLQFLFEYFSETQRNKGNFPGRFSGRQFSNSRSEMNVSTLELGDSALYLCASSSQPGRDYEQYFGPGTRLTVT.

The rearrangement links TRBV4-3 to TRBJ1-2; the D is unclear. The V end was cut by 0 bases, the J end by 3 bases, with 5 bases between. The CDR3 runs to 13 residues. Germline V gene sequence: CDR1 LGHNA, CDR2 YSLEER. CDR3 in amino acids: CASSQDRYYGYTF. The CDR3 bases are TGCGCCAGCAGCCAAGACAGATACTATGGCTACACCTTC.

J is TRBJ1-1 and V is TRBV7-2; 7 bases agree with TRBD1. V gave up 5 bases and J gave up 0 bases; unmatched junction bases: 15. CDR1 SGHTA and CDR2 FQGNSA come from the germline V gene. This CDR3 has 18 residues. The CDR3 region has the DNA TGTGCCAGCAGCCTATTGACAGGGTCGTGGGGCATGAACACTGAAGCTTTCTTT. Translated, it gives CASSLLTGSWGMNTEAFF.